The 22 T cell receptor beta chains below were found in one sample sequenced in a study of blood T cell repertoires in COVID-19. Profiling relied on immunoSEQ multiplex PCR, and the TCRdb table lists in-frame clones only, not all of them. The table lists tens of thousands of clones, about 79% of them singletons. Source material: peripheral blood. All receptors derive from a man aged 55 to 70 with acute or convalescent COVID-19.

The gene calls are TRBV5-1 and TRBJ1-1; D is ambiguous. The CDR3 has 14 residues. Germline assignment: CDR1 SGHRS and CDR2 YFSETQ. Between the trimmed V and J ends, which lost 6 bases and 2 bases, there was a span of 14 bases. CDR3 region: CASTAATANTEAFF. The CDR3 coding sequence is TGCGCCAGCACCGCCGCTACAGCTAACACTGAAGCTTTCTTT.

The V call is TRBV6-6, the J call TRBJ2-7, with TRBD2 as a possible D gene (6 bases). Deletions cut 5 bases from V and 0 bases from J, with 14 bases between. In germline, CDR1 is MNHNY, CDR2 SVGAGI (reference sequence). CDR3 size: 15 residues. The CDR3 DNA reads TGTGCCAGCAGTGTTAGCGGAACGAGCTCCTACGAGCAGTACTTC. Amino acids: CASSVSGTSSYEQYF.

This clone was found a few times. This chain uses TRBV16 with TRBJ1-2; 8 nucleotides agree with TRBD1. V lost 5 bases, J lost 4 bases, and 6 bases stayed unmatched. Germline CDR1 reads KGHSY; CDR2 reads FQNENV. The CDR3 contains 14 residues. The CDR3 sequence is CASSKDRAPYGYTF. The CDR3 region has the DNA TGTGCCAGCAGCAAGGACAGGGCCCCCTATGGCTACACCTTC.

A few counts support this clone. The gene calls are TRBV6-5 and TRBJ1-1, with no clear D. The CDR3 has 15 residues. Germline loops: CDR1 MNHEY, CDR2 SVGAGI. V lost 2 bases and J lost 3, with 13 bases in between. Here the CDR3 DNA reads TGTGCCAGCAGTTACAGGCAGGCCATTCACACTGAAGCTTTCTTT. Translated, it gives CASSYRQAIHTEAFF.

This clone was seen only once. In DNA form, the CDR3 reads TGCGCCAGCAGCTTAACCGGACAGGGAGGGGGAGAGACCCAGTACTTC. Translating gives CASSLTGQGGGETQYF. V gene TRBV5-1 combines with J gene TRBJ2-5; perhaps TRBD1 as D (8 bases). Germline V CDR1 and CDR2: SGHRS, YFSETQ. There are 16 residues in the CDR3. Trimming shortened V by 2 bases and J by 4 bases, and 18 bases separated the two germline ends.

The chain joins TRBV13 to TRBJ2-7; 12 bases agree with TRBD2. CDR1 PRHDT and CDR2 FYEKMQ come from the germline V gene (reference sequence). J gave up 3 bases and V 5 bases, and 2 bases lay outside the gene matches. The CDR3 length is 14 residues. In nucleotides, the CDR3 is TGTGCCAGCAGCGGACTAGCGGGGCGCTACGAGCAGTACTTC. Its protein is CASSGLAGRYEQYF.

This clone was counted at least ten times. The rearrangement joins TRBV3-1 (or the pseudogene TRBV3-2) to TRBJ2-7, with 8 bases identical to TRBD1. The germline V gene has CDR1 LGHDT and CDR2 YNNKEL (reference sequence). V gave up 5 bases and J gave up 2 bases; unmatched junction bases: 5. The CDR3 runs to 14 residues. Here the CDR3 reads CASSFGTGTYEQYV. The CDR3 DNA is TGTGCCAGCAGCTTTGGGACAGGAACCTACGAGCAGTACGTC.

V and J are TRBV10-3 and TRBJ1-1; D is perhaps TRBD1 (5 bases). The CDR3 is 13 amino acids. V lost 6 bases, J lost 5 bases, and 13 bases lay in between. Germline CDR1 reads ENHRY; CDR2 reads SYGVKD. This CDR3 is CAISPPGGTEAFF. Here the CDR3 DNA reads TGTGCCATCAGCCCCCCGGGGGGGACTGAAGCTTTCTTT.

V is TRBV5-4 and J is TRBJ1-3; 7 bases map to TRBD1. Per the germline V gene, CDR1 is SGHNT and CDR2 is YYREEE (reference sequence). The CDR3 has 16 residues. V was clipped by 4 bases and J by 0 bases; unmatched bases: 7. Here the CDR3 reads CASSVGQQVSGNTIYF. As DNA, the CDR3 is TGTGCCAGCAGCGTGGGACAGCAGGTCTCTGGAAACACCATATATTTT. Together with reference TRBV5-4 and TRBJ1-3, the CDR3 gives the full variable domain: ETGVTQSPTHLIKTRGQQVTLRCSSQSGHNTVSWYQQALGQGPQFIFQYYREEENGRGNFPPRFSGLQFPNYSSELNVNALELDDSALYLCASSVGQQVSGNTIYFGEGSWLTVV.

The chain uses TRBV18 and TRBJ1-1, with D hard to call. V gave up 4 bases and J gave up 0 bases, with 9 bases separating them. The germline V gene encodes CDR1 KGHSH and CDR2 LQKENI. The length of the CDR3 is 14 residues. CDR3 loop: CASSQQTVNTEAFF. In DNA form, the CDR3 reads TGTGCCAGCTCACAACAGACGGTGAACACTGAAGCTTTCTTT. The variable domain in full, completed from reference TRBV18 and TRBJ1-1, reads NAGVMQNPRHLVRRRGQEARLRCSPMKGHSHVYWYRQLPEEGLKFMVYLQKENIIDESGMPKERFSAEFPKEGPSILRIQQVVRGDSAAYFCASSQQTVNTEAFFGQGTRLTVV.

The V and J genes are TRBV5-5 and TRBJ1-6, with D perhaps matching TRBD1 (5 bases). Germline V gene data show CDR1 as SGHKS and CDR2 as YYEKEE (reference sequence). Trimming stripped 4 bases from V and 10 bases from J, with 18 bases between. The CDR3 runs to 15 residues. The CDR3 sequence is CASSHWTFAGSPLHF. CDR3 DNA: TGTGCCAGCAGCCACTGGACATTCGCGGGGTCACCCCTCCACTTT.

This clone showed up just a few times. The chain recombines TRBV19 with TRBJ1-1; 8 bases are shared with TRBD1. V trimming: 3 bases; J trimming: 9 bases; junction bases outside the gene matches: 6. Germline-derived CDR1 and CDR2 are LNHDA and SQIVND (reference sequence). The CDR3 sequence is 13 residues long. The CDR3 region has the DNA TGTGCCAGTAGTATTAAACGGGACAGGAAAGCTTTCTTT. It specifies CASSIKRDRKAFF.

V gene TRBV19 combines with J gene TRBJ1-1, with 7 bases fitting TRBD1. Unmatched junction bases numbered 6, after V lost 0 bases and J lost 11 bases. In germline, CDR1 is LNHDA, CDR2 SQIVND (reference sequence). This CDR3 is built from 13 residues. This chain's CDR3 is CASSIDRDRDAFF. In nucleotides, the CDR3 is TGTGCCAGTAGTATAGATCGGGACAGAGACGCTTTCTTT. Variable domain in full (rest from reference TRBV19 and TRBJ1-1): DGGITQSPKYLFRKEGQNVTLSCEQNLNHDAMYWYRQDPGQGLRLIYYSQIVNDFQKGDIAEGYSVSREKKESFPLTVTSAQKNPTAFYLCASSIDRDRDAFFGQGTRLTVV.

The CDR3 sequence: CASSLLPGQRGSGELFF. CDR3 coding DNA: TGTGCCAGCAGCCTGCTACCGGGACAGAGGGGATCCGGGGAGCTGTTTTTT. The chain uses TRBV7-2 and TRBJ2-2; 7 nucleotides align to TRBD1. Germline lookup yields CDR1 SGHTA and CDR2 FQGNSA. Trimming cost V 5 bases and J 6 bases; bases outside gene matches: 15. The CDR3 is 17 amino acids. Complete variable domain (other parts from reference TRBV7-2 and TRBJ2-2): GAGVSQSPSNKVTEKGKDVELRCDPISGHTALYWYRQSLGQGLEFLIYFQGNSAPDKSGLPSDRFSAERTGGSVSTLTIQRTQQEDSAVYLCASSLLPGQRGSGELFFGEGSRLTVL.

This chain connects TRBV6-5 to TRBJ2-7, with D possibly TRBD2 on 6 matching bases. The V end lost 0 bases, the J end lost 2 bases, and 14 bases lay between the germline ends. This CDR3 comprises 16 residues. Germline V gene lookup returns CDR1 MNHEY and CDR2 SVGAGI. CDR3 amino acids: CASSYSMGGKAYEQYF. The CDR3 bases are TGTGCCAGCAGTTACTCGATGGGGGGTAAGGCCTACGAGCAGTACTTC.

This rearrangement joins TRBV5-1 to TRBJ2-3; D unclear. Germline CDR1 reads SGHRS; CDR2 reads YFSETQ. This CDR3 is 14 amino acids long. V was cut by 2 bases and J by 2 bases, with 9 bases left in between. The CDR3 sequence: CASSFPGPTDTQYF. Written as DNA, the CDR3 is TGCGCCAGCAGCTTCCCAGGCCCCACAGATACGCAGTATTTT.

In its sample, this clone was seen a few times. CDR3 region: CASLHRGGTEAFF. DNA of the CDR3: TGTGCCAGCCTGCACCGGGGGGGCACTGAAGCTTTCTTT. The chain combines TRBV2 with TRBJ1-1; the D gene is possibly TRBD1 (5 bases). Between the trimmed V and J ends, which lost 8 bases and 4 bases, there was a span of 14 bases. Per germline, CDR1 SNHLY and CDR2 FYNNEI. CDR3 size: 13 residues. Variable domain in full (rest from reference TRBV2 and TRBJ1-1): EPEVTQTPSHQVTQMGQEVILRCVPISNHLYFYWYRQILGQKVEFLVSFYNNEISEKSEIFDDQFSVERPDGSNFTLKIRSTKLEDSAMYFCASLHRGGTEAFFGQGTRLTVV.

The chain is built from TRBV5-8 and TRBJ1-1; D is unclear. CDR1 is SGHTS and CDR2 is YDEGEE in the germline V gene. This CDR3 spans 15 amino acids. Trimming cost V 3 bases and J 5 bases, with 17 bases left between them. The CDR3: CASSSGYLAVTEAFF. CDR3 coding DNA: TGTGCCAGCAGCTCGGGATATCTGGCAGTAACTGAAGCTTTCTTT.

The chain joins TRBV7-2 to TRBJ2-5; 8 nucleotides align to TRBD1. There are 16 residues in the CDR3. Per the germline V gene, CDR1 is SGHTA and CDR2 is FQGNSA. The V gene end was trimmed by 3 bases and the J gene end by 5 bases; junction bases not matched to a gene: 11. The CDR3 nucleotides read TGTGCCAGCAGCTTCTCCCCAGGGGGCGCTTGGGAGACCCAGTACTTC. This encodes CASSFSPGGAWETQYF.

This clone was recorded once. The V and J genes are TRBV4-2 and TRBJ1-2; D might be TRBD1 (5 bases). Germline values: CDR1 LGHNA, CDR2 YNFKEQ. This CDR3 has 15 amino acids. V shed 10 bases and J shed 6 bases, with 24 bases lying between them. CDR3: CATSPGQFRMDGYTF. CDR3 DNA sequence: TGTGCCACCTCCCCAGGGCAGTTCAGGATGGATGGCTACACCTTC.

The rearrangement links TRBV6-5 to TRBJ2-4, with 8 bases that match TRBD1. J was trimmed by 1 base and V by 6 bases; bases with no gene match: 5. This CDR3 region has 15 residues. Germline V gene sequence: CDR1 MNHEY, CDR2 SVGAGI. CDR3 DNA: TGTGCCAGCAGAGAGGACAGGGTGGCCAAAAACATTCAGTACTTC. This translates into CASREDRVAKNIQYF.

This clone showed up just a few times. The chain links TRBV18 to TRBJ1-2, with 7 bases lining up with TRBD1. J gave up 4 bases and V 6 bases, and 17 bases lay outside the gene matches. Germline loops: CDR1 KGHSH, CDR2 LQKENI. This CDR3 comprises 17 residues. The CDR3 nucleotides read TGTGCCAGCTCCCGGACCGGGGACAGATACACCTCCTATGGCTACACCTTC. This encodes CASSRTGDRYTSYGYTF.